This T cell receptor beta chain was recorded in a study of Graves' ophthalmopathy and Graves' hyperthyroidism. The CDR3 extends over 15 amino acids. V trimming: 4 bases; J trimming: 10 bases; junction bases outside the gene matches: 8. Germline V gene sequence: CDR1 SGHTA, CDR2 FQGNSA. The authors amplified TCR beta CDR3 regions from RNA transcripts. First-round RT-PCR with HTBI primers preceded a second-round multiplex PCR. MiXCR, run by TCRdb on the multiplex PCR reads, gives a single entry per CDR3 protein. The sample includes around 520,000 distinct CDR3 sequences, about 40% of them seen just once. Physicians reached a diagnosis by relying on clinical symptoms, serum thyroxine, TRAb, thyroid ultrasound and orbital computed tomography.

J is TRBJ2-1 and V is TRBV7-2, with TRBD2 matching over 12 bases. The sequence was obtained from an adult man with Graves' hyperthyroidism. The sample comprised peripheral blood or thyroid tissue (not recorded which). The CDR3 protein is CASSYGTSGRNEQFF. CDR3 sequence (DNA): TGTGCCAGCAGCTACGGGACTAGCGGGCGCAACGAGCAGTTCTTC. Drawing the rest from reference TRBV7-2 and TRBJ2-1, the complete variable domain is GAGVSQSPSNKVTEKGKDVELRCDPISGHTALYWYRQSLGQGLEFLIYFQGNSAPDKSGLPSDRFSAERTGGSVSTLTIQRTQQEDSAVYLCASSYGTSGRNEQFFGPGTRLTVL.